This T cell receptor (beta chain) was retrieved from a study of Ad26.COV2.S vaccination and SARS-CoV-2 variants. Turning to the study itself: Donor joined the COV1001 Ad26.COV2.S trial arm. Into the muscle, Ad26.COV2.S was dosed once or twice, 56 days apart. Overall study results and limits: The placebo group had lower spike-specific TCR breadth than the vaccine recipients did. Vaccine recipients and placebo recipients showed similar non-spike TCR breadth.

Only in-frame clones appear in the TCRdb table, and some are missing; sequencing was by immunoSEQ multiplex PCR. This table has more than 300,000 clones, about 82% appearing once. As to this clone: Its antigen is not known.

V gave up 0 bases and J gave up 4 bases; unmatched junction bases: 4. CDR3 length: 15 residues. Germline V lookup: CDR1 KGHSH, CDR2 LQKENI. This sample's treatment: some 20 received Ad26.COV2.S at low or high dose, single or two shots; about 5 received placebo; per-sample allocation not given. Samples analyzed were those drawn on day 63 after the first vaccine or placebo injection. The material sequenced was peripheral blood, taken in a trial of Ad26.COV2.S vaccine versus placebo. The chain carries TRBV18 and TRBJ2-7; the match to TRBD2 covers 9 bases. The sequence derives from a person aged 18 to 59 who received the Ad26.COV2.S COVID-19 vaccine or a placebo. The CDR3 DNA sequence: TGTGCCAGCTCACCACCCGCTAGCGGGGTTTACGAGCAGTACTTC. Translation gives CASSPPASGVYEQYF.